This T cell receptor beta chain was documented in a study of blood T cells in healthy people across ages. Germline V gene data show CDR1 as SGHAT and CDR2 as FQNNGV. This CDR3 has 16 amino acids. Points on this clonotype: Its ends do not fully match the called genes, so a read error is possible.

A sample-barcoded 5' primer and a J-beta primer mix were used in a second PCR of roughly 6 to 12 cycles. Each CDR3 protein gets one entry after TCRdb re-called the 5' RACE reads with MiXCR. Here the sample spans about a million distinct CDR3 sequences, 35% to 40% being singletons. The sequenced sample was blood. The chain couples TRBV11-2 to TRBJ1-4; TRBD1 aligns across 10 bases. This sequence originates from a young man in good health. The CDR3 reads CASSLGWTGGSEKLFF. The CDR3 region has the DNA TGTGCCAGCAGTTTAGGATGGACAGGGGGTAGTGAAAAACTGTTTTTT.